This TCR beta chain was found in a study of blood T cells in healthy people across ages (dated by TCRdb to the mid-2010s). For the wider study: In model experiments, template switching captured roughly one uniquely barcoded TCR beta cDNA molecule for every two T cells. The study measured age-related changes in TCR beta repertoire diversity using deep sequencing normalized with unique cDNA molecular identifiers. The donors were divided into four age groups: young (average around 17 years), middle-aged (about 41), aged (about 61) and long-lived (roughly 86). To avoid experimental bias, donors of different ages were spread randomly across the sequencing lanes. The study analyzed two additional independent replicas of 1 million unique cDNA reads from the same blood draw for two donors, one aged 18 to 30 and one aged 80 or older. The paper's findings and limits, for the study overall: Since profiling was done on bulk unsorted PBMCs, naive and antigen-experienced compartments could not be conclusively compared. As age increased, observed TCR beta diversity per million T cells dropped in a roughly linear way, and a significant reduction was already evident by age roughly 36. Because the CMV infection status of the donors was unknown, age-related changes in expanded clonotypes may potentially have been confounded. Estimates of total diversity based on one million sequenced T cells were considered lower bounds and underestimates. There was a strong correlation between observed TCR beta diversity and the percentage of naive T cells measured by flow cytometry. Compared with the aged group, the long-lived group had more naive CD4+ T cells, fewer expanded clones and increased TCR diversity, suggesting age selection.

Systemically healthy Caucasian individuals from Russia, 39 in total and aged about 6 to 90 years, were included as donors. Approximately 10 milliliters of peripheral blood were collected from each donor into EDTA-treated Vacutainer tubes. Ficoll-Paque density-gradient centrifugation was used to isolate PBMCs, with at least 6.5 million obtained per sample. Total RNA was extracted from PBMCs with Trizol reagent, with at least 5.5 micrograms obtained per sample. For every donor, an aliquot of PBMCs went through flow cytometry to measure the percentages of naive CD45RAhigh/CD27high T cells. CDR1 is given as MDHEN and CDR2 as SYDVKM, both from the germline V gene. Its CDR3 holds 14 amino acids, cysteine through phenylalanine. Here the CDR3 DNA is all that survives: 42 bases in frame from base 1. Trimming costs V 8 bases and J 1 base, and their ends lie 15 bases apart. About this clonotype itself: Its antigen has not been determined. The sample holds no much larger clone one base away, and base qualities are not on file.

The library was generated by 5' RACE. Sequencing took place on an Illumina HiSeq 2500. A second PCR of 7 to 11 cycles was performed with a sample-barcoded 5' primer and a J-beta primer mix. Each TCR beta cDNA molecule received a unique molecular identifier from a template-switch 5' adaptor carrying 12 random nucleotides. Each sample yielded at least 2.5 million CDR3-containing paired-end reads. First-strand cDNA was synthesized from all RNA with the Mint cDNA synthesis kit, primed by a TRBC-specific oligonucleotide. After uracil-DNA glycosylase treatment, a first 18-cycle PCR used universal primers M1SS and BC2_uni_R on all cDNA. As for how the authors treated the data: Normalization of each sample was performed by random selection of 1 million high-quality reads, each carrying a distinct molecular identifier. Instead of being binned into consensus sequences, reads with shared molecular identifiers were discarded. MiTCR, set to a Q25 quality threshold and the strictest error-elimination algorithm, was used for CDR3 identification, clonotype clustering and error correction. Lower-bound total TCR beta diversity was estimated with a nonparametric unseen species model using Euler transformation. Using fastp at Q25 and MiXCR, TCRdb reprocessed the public reads and kept productive beta chains. Records with the same CDR3 protein are collapsed into one entry carrying the most frequent genes and DNA. For this entry, the V and J calls and clone size follow TCRdb and not the study's own pipeline. This sample is represented by approximately 400,000 distinct CDR3 sequences; 45% to 65% of them were singletons. The top ten constitute under 60% of the sample.

This TCR came from a man aged 55 to 70 in good health. This chain joins TRBV28 to TRBJ2-7, with TRBD1 tentatively as D gene (6 bases match). The sequenced material came from blood. The CDR3 corresponds to CASAYATGSYEQYF. The DNA sequence is as follows: TGTGCCAGCGCCTATGCGACAGGTTCCTACGAGCAGTACTTC.